This T cell receptor (beta chain) is drawn from a study of CD8 T cells in Susac syndrome. Germline V gives CDR1 MNHEY, CDR2 SVGEGT. CDR3 length: 16 residues. V was pared by 0 bases and J by 10 bases, with 10 bases of the junction left unmatched. cDNA came from approximately 0.5 to 1 ug RNA primed by random hexamers. TCRdb re-analysed the immunoSEQ multiplex PCR reads in MiXCR, keeping a single row per CDR3 protein. The sample has 110,000 or so distinct CDR3 sequences, 92% seen once. The genes are TRBV6-2 or TRBV6-3 and TRBJ2-1; 9 bases are a match to TRBD2. The sample was CD4+ T cells from PBMCs. This receptor was obtained from a human donor in good health. The chain's CDR3 is CASSYSASGTSLEQFF. The CDR3 region has the DNA TGTGCCAGCAGTTACTCCGCTAGCGGGACTTCTTTAGAGCAGTTCTTC.